This TCR beta chain was captured in a study of neoadjuvant anti-PD-1 for oral cavity cancer. Across the whole study: Non-progressing patients received a fourth nivolumab dose near day 43, then surgery on days 50-56.

V lost 7 bases, J lost 6 bases, and 12 bases lay in between. This CDR3 is 11 amino acids long. Per the germline V gene, CDR1 is SQVTM and CDR2 is ANQGSEA. Time point defined: after neoadjuvant nivolumab, at surgical resection. These newly diagnosed stage II-IVA oral cavity squamous cell carcinoma patients had no prior systemic or radiation treatment. PBMC libraries mostly used 480 ng of input genomic DNA, with six replicates per sample. Assay: immunoSEQ multiplex PCR; the TCRdb copy retains only in-frame clones and omits some. The sample holds approximately 42,000 clones, approximately 80% seen once. The source is a person aged 35 to 85 with oral cavity squamous cell carcinoma. The material sequenced was PBMCs, taken after nivolumab (anti-PD-1) treatment. The chain has TRBV29-1 and TRBJ1-2; D remains unclear. CDR3 sequence (DNA): TGCAGCGGTACAATCGTGGATGGCTACACCTTC. It specifies CSGTIVDGYTF.